This T cell receptor (beta chain) appears in the sequencing data of a study of T cell repertoires in cytomegalovirus infection. Study-level information: The authors used CMV epitopes that were HLA-C-restricted (recently identified) and HLA-B-restricted (well studied). Evidence of both CMV infection and a matching HLA type came from public TCR beta signatures.

This clonotype was observed many times. No antigen is known for it. The CDR3 has 15 residues. Germline-derived CDR1 and CDR2 are SGHTA and FQGNSA. V lost 2 bases, J lost 6 bases, and 13 bases lay in between. TCRdb re-called the reads through MiXCR, storing one row per CDR3 protein. This repertoire shows 350,000 to 400,000 distinct CDR3 sequences, about 35% found once; its top ten account for roughly 13%. The chain combines TRBV7-2 with TRBJ1-4, with D perhaps matching TRBD1 (5 bases). The sequencing used cultured PBMCs, collected from culture after CMV antigen stimulation. The TCR comes from a human donor in good health (CMV status not recorded). Some clones in this sample may be carry-over from other donors' samples. The CDR3 region is CASSLMARGDEKLFF. The DNA for the CDR3 is TGTGCCAGCAGCTTAATGGCTCGGGGGGATGAAAAACTGTTTTTT.